This is a list of T cell receptor beta chains from one sample in a study of post-analysis software for immune sequencing data. TCRdb called the PCR reads again in MiXCR, with one record for every CDR3 protein. The data show hundreds of thousands of distinct CDR3 sequences, with roughly two fifths seen just once and under 2% held by the top ten. Source material: blood. The receptor set was obtained from a girl aged 5-17 years with multiple sclerosis. Both conserved end residues are part of each CDR3. A D gene is named only where the DNA matches it firmly. The size entry is marked missing in some rows and otherwise reads once, few, many or a size class.

V	D	size	J	DNA	CDR3
TRBV14	NA	NA	TRBJ2-2	TGTGCCAGCAGCAGGGGCCTGAACACCGGGGAGCTGTTTTTT	CASSRGLNTGELFF
TRBV9	TRBD2	NA	TRBJ2-7	TGTGCCAGCAGCGCAAGCGGGAGGGCCACGGGTGAGCAGTACTTC	CASSASGRATGEQYF
TRBV20-1	TRBD1	few	TRBJ2-7	TGCAGTGCTTCGACAGGGCCCTACGAGCAGTACTTC	CSASTGPYEQYF
TRBV12-3/TRBV12-4	NA	NA	TRBJ1-1	TGTGCCAGCAGTTTCAGGTGGGAGTCGCCTGAAGCTTTCTTT	CASSFRWESPEAFF
TRBV10-3	NA	few	TRBJ1-2	TGTGCCATCACTCCCGGGAGGGGGGCTGGTGGCTACACCTTC	CAITPGRGAGGYTF
TRBV12-3/TRBV12-4	TRBD2	NA	TRBJ2-1	TGTGCCAGCAGTTTAGATACCGGGACTAGCGGGAGAAGGTATGAGCAGTTCTTC	CASSLDTGTSGRRYEQFF
TRBV27	NA	NA	TRBJ2-1	TGTGCCAGCAGTTGGAGCGTCTACAATGAGCAGTTCTTC	CASSWSVYNEQFF
TRBV12-3/TRBV12-4	NA	once	TRBJ2-1	TGTGCCAGCAGCCACGGCCGGAATGAGTTCTTC	CASSHGRNEFF
TRBV9	NA	NA	TRBJ1-6	TGTGCCAGCAGCGTAAATGGCAGGGTGGATTCACCCCTCCACTTT	CASSVNGRVDSPLHF
TRBV7-9	NA	many	TRBJ2-7	TGTGCCAGCAGCCCGACCGTCTACGAGCAGTACTTC	CASSPTVYEQYF
TRBV29-1	TRBD2	NA	TRBJ2-1	TGCAGCGTTGAAGAAGACCTAGCGGGAGTGAATGAGCAGTTCTTC	CSVEEDLAGVNEQFF
TRBV12-3/TRBV12-4	NA	few	TRBJ1-5	TGTGCCAGCAGTCGCCTGGGGTATCAGCCCCAGCATTTT	CASSRLGYQPQHF
TRBV12-3/TRBV12-4	TRBD2	NA	TRBJ2-6	TGTGCCAGCAGTCCTGGGGGGGGAGTTTCTGGGGCCAACGTCCTGACTTTC	CASSPGGGVSGANVLTF
TRBV27	TRBD2	few	TRBJ2-7	TGTGCCAGCGGACCCTGGACTAGCGGATACGAGCAGTACTTC	CASGPWTSGYEQYF
TRBV11-2	NA	NA	TRBJ2-1	TGTGCCAGCAGCTTTTCCTTAGTGACGAGCTCCTACAATGAGCAGTTCTTC	CASSFSLVTSSYNEQFF
TRBV12-5	NA	once	TRBJ1-2	TGTGCTAGTGGTTTGGTACTACGACAGAACTATGGCTACACCTTC	CASGLVLRQNYGYTF
TRBV20-1	TRBD1	NA	TRBJ2-1	TGCAGTGCTAGTGGGCAGGGGGTGACCAATGAGCAGTTCTTC	CSASGQGVTNEQFF
TRBV6-5	NA	few	TRBJ2-3	TGTGCCAGCAGTCGCCCCTCCGGGGATACGCAGTATTTT	CASSRPSGDTQYF
TRBV24-1	TRBD1	NA	TRBJ1-2	TGTGCCACCAGTGATTCGCGTCCCGGGACAGGGTTCAATGGCTACACCTTC	CATSDSRPGTGFNGYTF
TRBV20-1	TRBD1	few	TRBJ2-5	TGCAGTGCTGACAGGGGCGGAGAGACCCAGTACTTC	CSADRGGETQYF
TRBV7-9	NA	NA	TRBJ2-3	TGTGCCAGCAGCCCTCTCCTTTCCACAGATACGCAGTATTTT	CASSPLLSTDTQYF
TRBV6-5	NA	few	TRBJ2-1	TGTGCCAGCAGGGACGGTTACAATGAGCAGTTCTTC	CASRDGYNEQFF
TRBV29-1	NA	NA	TRBJ2-5	TGCAGCGTGGAACCGGCGGGGGAGACCCAGTACTTC	CSVEPAGETQYF
TRBV5-1	TRBD1	NA	TRBJ2-7	TGCGCCAGCAAGCCGAACCCGGGACAGCAATATTTCTCCTACGAGCAGTACTTC	CASKPNPGQQYFSYEQYF
TRBV5-1	TRBD2	few	TRBJ2-1	TGCGCCAGCAGCGAGGGCGGCGGGAGCTCCTACAATGAGCAGTTCTTC	CASSEGGGSSYNEQFF
TRBV10-3	TRBD2	NA	TRBJ2-3	TGTGCCATCAGTACCAGCGGGAGATCAGATACGCAGTATTTT	CAISTSGRSDTQYF